This T cell receptor beta chain stems from a study of CD8 T cells in ankylosing spondylitis. The study, taken as a whole, reports: A number of the motif variants had already been described in reactive arthritis synovial fluid and blood. In ankylosing spondylitis patients, matched synovial fluid reportedly showed significant enrichment of disease-linked clones. The study identified a TCR beta motif of several highly homologous variants that appeared characteristic of ankylosing spondylitis blood.

Quantitative 5'-RACE was performed with molecular barcodes, and it yielded the TCR beta libraries. MiXCR was run by TCRdb on the 5' RACE reads, yielding one entry per CDR3 protein. The sample consists of 250,000 to 350,000 distinct CDR3 sequences, around 20% of them appearing once. About this clonotype itself: The target antigen is unknown.

The CDR3 spans 14 residues. Germline V gene lookup returns CDR1 ENHRY and CDR2 SYGVKD. Trimming removed 2 bases at V and 3 bases at J, with 8 bases between. The TCR originated in a male donor with ankylosing spondylitis or in good health (not recorded which). The chain combines TRBV10-3 with TRBJ2-1; D unclear. The source material was blood, either unsorted or a sorted T cell fraction (not recorded which). CDR3 in amino acids: CAISEPTNYNEQFF. CDR3 in DNA: TGTGCCATCAGTGAGCCTACAAACTACAATGAGCAGTTCTTC.